A single sample gave rise to the 10 T cell receptor beta chains below, sequenced in a study of long-term antiretroviral therapy in people with HIV. They ran version v3.0 of the immunoSEQ assay at survey level. The assay was immunoSEQ multiplex PCR, and TCRdb's table has in-frame clones only and misses some. This repertoire shows 30,000 to 40,000 clones, roughly four fifths found once; its top ten account for under 15%. The sequenced sample was unsorted PBMCs, obtained 0.3 years after starting antiretroviral therapy. The receptors here all came from a man aged 18 to 30 with HIV.

This clone occurred a few times. The chain employs TRBV5-6 and TRBJ1-2, with a tentative D call TRBD1 (6 bases). V was cut by 4 bases and J by 4 bases, with 14 bases left in between. Germline V CDR1 and CDR2: SGHDT, YYEEEE. The CDR3 contains 14 residues. The chain's CDR3 is CASSLGAGVYGYTF. DNA for the CDR3: TGTGCCAGCAGCCTAGGAGCAGGGGTCTATGGCTACACCTTC. Full variable domain (outside the CDR3, taken from reference TRBV5-6 and TRBJ1-2): DAGVTQSPTHLIKTRGQQVTLRCSPKSGHDTVSWYQQALGQGPQFIFQYYEEEERQRGNFPDRFSGHQFPNYSSELNVNALLLGDSALYLCASSLGAGVYGYTFGSGTRLTVV.

The chain employs TRBV5-6 and TRBJ2-7, with 10 positions matching TRBD1. The CDR3 is 16 residues long. The J segment lost 3 bases and the V segment lost 0 bases, leaving 6 bases of the junction unmatched. Germline V gene sequence: CDR1 SGHDT, CDR2 YYEEEE. In DNA form, the CDR3 reads TGTGCCAGCAGCTTGGCCCCGGGACAGGGGTACTACGAGCAGTACTTC. Translation: CASSLAPGQGYYEQYF.

J is TRBJ1-1 and V is TRBV11-2; D might be TRBD1 (6 bases). The CDR3 has 14 residues. Germline lookup yields CDR1 SGHAT and CDR2 FQNNGV. V dropped 3 bases and J dropped 10 bases, with 18 bases sitting between them. Written as DNA, the CDR3 is TGTGCCAGCAGCTTCGACTACAGGGAGGGGAGAGCTTTCTTT. Its protein product is CASSFDYREGRAFF.

The gene calls are TRBV28 and TRBJ2-3; 11 nucleotides align to TRBD2. The V gene's germline CDR1 is MDHEN and CDR2 SYDVKM. This CDR3 is 16 amino acids long. V lost 8 bases, J lost 0 bases, and 7 bases stayed unmatched. CDR3 DNA: TGTGCCAGCGGTAGTAGCGGGAGGGGGAGCACAGATACGCAGTATTTT. It translates to CASGSSGRGSTDTQYF.

This chain uses TRBV28 with TRBJ2-3, with TRBD1 identical over 8 bases. After removal of 5 bases from V and 2 bases from J, the junction contained 9 bases not matched to a gene. Germline values: CDR1 MDHEN, CDR2 SYDVKM. The CDR3 length is 16 residues. The CDR3, as DNA: TGTGCCAGCAGTCCCCGACAGGGGAGTTCCACAGATACGCAGTATTTT. It encodes CASSPRQGSSTDTQYF.

This clone appeared once. The V gene is TRBV6-5, the J gene TRBJ2-7; 10 bases fit TRBD1. The CDR3 runs to 12 residues. CDR1 and CDR2 from the germline V gene are MNHEY and SVGAGI. V gave up 10 bases and J gave up 6 bases; unmatched junction bases: 6. The CDR3 nucleotides read TGTGCCATCGGGACAGGGGCAAGCGAGCAGTACTTC. Protein: CAIGTGASEQYF.

The chain combines TRBV5-1 with TRBJ2-1, with D uncertain. With 0 bases removed from V and 0 bases from J, the gap between germline ends came to 7 bases. Germline lookup yields CDR1 SGHRS and CDR2 YFSETQ. The CDR3 is made up of 15 amino acids. The CDR3 loop reads CASSLVSRSYNEQFF. The CDR3 coding sequence is TGCGCCAGCAGCTTGGTCTCGCGCTCCTACAATGAGCAGTTCTTC.

The rearrangement joins TRBV30 to TRBJ2-2; D remains ambiguous. In germline, CDR1 is GTSNPN, CDR2 SVGIG (reference sequence). V lost 3 bases to trimming and J lost 3 bases, with 8 bases between them. The CDR3 sequence is 13 residues long. The CDR3 DNA follows: TGTGCCTGGAGCTTCCCGTACACCGGGGAGCTGTTTTTT. Its translation: CAWSFPYTGELFF.

The chain recombines TRBV5-1 with TRBJ1-2; 7 nucleotides agree with TRBD1. This CDR3 comprises 17 residues. Germline V CDR1 and CDR2: SGHRS, YFSETQ. J gave up 6 bases and V 0 bases, and 14 bases lay outside the gene matches. CDR3 nucleotides: TGCGCCAGCAGCTTGGCAGGCGAATTTGTAGGGGGCCATGGCTACACCTTC. The encoded protein is CASSLAGEFVGGHGYTF. The entire variable domain, with the rest obtained from reference TRBV5-1 and TRBJ1-2, is as follows: KAGVTQTPRYLIKTRGQQVTLSCSPISGHRSVSWYQQTPGQGLQFLFEYFSETQRNKGNFPGRFSGRQFSNSRSEMNVSTLELGDSALYLCASSLAGEFVGGHGYTFGSGTRLTVV.

The V and J genes are TRBV5-1 and TRBJ2-6; D is undetermined. V lost 7 bases to trimming and J lost 3 bases, with 17 bases between them. From germline, CDR1 is SGHRS and CDR2 YFSETQ. This CDR3 has 16 amino acids. The CDR3 DNA reads TGCGCCAGCGCCGATTGGTATCAAGGTGGGGCCAACGTCCTGACTTTC. Residues: CASADWYQGGANVLTF. Based on the CDR3 plus reference TRBV5-1 and TRBJ2-6, the full variable domain is KAGVTQTPRYLIKTRGQQVTLSCSPISGHRSVSWYQQTPGQGLQFLFEYFSETQRNKGNFPGRFSGRQFSNSRSEMNVSTLELGDSALYLCASADWYQGGANVLTFGAGSRLTVL.